The rows below give T cell receptor beta chains drawn from one sample of a study of CD8 T cells in Susac syndrome. TCRdb independently ran MiXCR on the immunoSEQ multiplex PCR reads; one entry per CDR3 protein. The sample has some 300,000 distinct CDR3 sequences, around nine tenths seen once. Sequencing was carried out using CD8+ T cells from PBMCs. Every receptor here comes from a human donor with multiple sclerosis. Both conserved end residues are part of each CDR3. D genes are given only for firm matches. Rows may omit the clone size; those that give it use once, few, many or a size class.

TRBJ1-2	.	.	TRBV6-2/TRBV6-3	TGTGCCAGCAGTTACGTCCTTGGCTACACCTTC	CASSYVLGYTF
TRBJ2-1	.	TRBD1	TRBV7-2	TGTGCCAGCAGCCCAAACATTGGGACAGGGGTCAATGAGCAGTTCTTC	CASSPNIGTGVNEQFF
TRBJ1-1	.	.	TRBV6-2/TRBV6-3	TGTGCCAGCAGGCGGCGATGGGATTTGAACACTGAAGCTTTCTTT	CASRRRWDLNTEAFF
TRBJ1-5	.	.	TRBV19	TGTGCCAGTAGTCTCGCCTTAAGCGTACCAAGCAATCAGCCCCAGCATTTT	CASSLALSVPSNQPQHF
TRBJ2-3	.	.	TRBV5-1	TGCGCCAGCAGCTTGATTCCTAGCGAGGGCACAGATACGCAGTATTTT	CASSLIPSEGTDTQYF
TRBJ2-1	.	.	TRBV30	TGTGCCTGGAGTACAGGGAGCTCCTACAATGAGCAGTTCTTC	CAWSTGSSYNEQFF
TRBJ1-1	.	.	TRBV7-6	TGTGCCAGCAGCTCACCCCGGGGCGTCATGAACACTGAAGCTTTCTTT	CASSSPRGVMNTEAFF
TRBJ1-4	.	.	TRBV18	TGTGCCAGCTCACCAAGAGGGGATACGGCTGAAAAACTGTTTTTT	CASSPRGDTAEKLFF
TRBJ2-3	.	.	TRBV7-9	TGTGCCAGCAGCTTAGGCGGCCCTAGCGCAGATACGCAGTATTTT	CASSLGGPSADTQYF
TRBJ2-1	.	.	TRBV20-1	TGCAGTGCTAGAGATACTAGGACGGAGTTGAGCAATGAGCAGTTCTTC	CSARDTRTELSNEQFF
TRBJ2-1	.	TRBD1	TRBV27	TGTGCCAGCAGTCTCTACAGGGGTTTTGATGAGCAGTTCTTC	CASSLYRGFDEQFF
TRBJ2-1	once	.	TRBV11-2	TGTGCCAGCAGCTTAGTGTACGGTAGTGAGCAGTTCTTC	CASSLVYGSEQFF
TRBJ2-1	.	.	TRBV5-6	TGTGCCAGCAGCCCTGGCGCTAAGGATGAGCAGTTCTTC	CASSPGAKDEQFF
TRBJ2-7	once	TRBD2	TRBV27	TGTGCCAGCAGTTTAGGGGGACTAGAGGGCGAGCAGTACTTC	CASSLGGLEGEQYF
TRBJ2-7	.	.	TRBV27	TGTGCCAGCAGTAGATCCAGCGGGTCAGTTTTCTACGAGCAGTACTTC	CASSRSSGSVFYEQYF
TRBJ2-7	.	TRBD2	TRBV28	TGTGCCAGCAGTCAAGGATTTCCAGGGATCCGATCTAGCGGGAGTAACGAGCAGTACTTC	CASSQGFPGIRSSGSNEQYF
TRBJ1-1	.	TRBD1	TRBV20-1	TGCAGTGCCTGGACAGGGGCCACTGAAGCTTTCTTT	CSAWTGATEAFF
TRBJ2-1	.	.	TRBV7-9	TGTGCCAGCAGCCAACCCATGAGATCCAATGAGCAGTTCTTC	CASSQPMRSNEQFF
TRBJ2-2	.	.	TRBV27	TGTGCCAGCAGCCACATTCTTTTTGCGTCGACCGGGGAGCTGTTTTTT	CASSHILFASTGELFF
TRBJ2-1	.	TRBD1	TRBV2	TGTGCCAGCAGCGAAGAAACAGGGGGCGCGCAGTTCTTC	CASSEETGGAQFF
TRBJ2-7	.	.	TRBV12-3/TRBV12-4	TGTGCCAGCAGCCCGGACTTTTACGAGCAGTACTTC	CASSPDFYEQYF
TRBJ2-5	once	.	TRBV6-2/TRBV6-3	TGTGCCAGCAGTGGGACTGCAGAAGAGACCCAGTACTTC	CASSGTAEETQYF
TRBJ2-1	once	TRBD2	TRBV7-2	TGTGCCAGCAGCTTAGGTAGGACTAGCTTAGGAAATGAGCAGTTCTTC	CASSLGRTSLGNEQFF
TRBJ2-1	.	.	TRBV9	TGTGCCAGCAGCGTAGGGGCTATGATACGCGAGCAGTTCTTC	CASSVGAMIREQFF
TRBJ2-1	once	TRBD1	TRBV7-9	TGTGCCAGCAGCGACACGCCAGGGGGTAGCTCCTACAATGAGCAGTTCTTC	CASSDTPGGSSYNEQFF
TRBJ2-5	once	TRBD1	TRBV7-7	TGTGCTAGCAGCCCGACAGGGAATCAAGAGACCCAGTACTTC	CASSPTGNQETQYF
TRBJ1-1	.	.	TRBV9	TGTGCCAGCAGCGTATATGTGAACACTGAAGCTTTCTTT	CASSVYVNTEAFF
TRBJ2-7	.	.	TRBV6-1	TGTGCCAGCAGTGAACTCCCGGGAGAAGCCTACGAGCAGTACTTC	CASSELPGEAYEQYF
TRBJ2-5	.	TRBD2	TRBV20-1	TGCAGCTCGAAGCCGGGACTAGCGGTATCGATGCAAGAGACCCAGTACTTC	CSSKPGLAVSMQETQYF
TRBJ2-7	once	.	TRBV5-6	TGTGCCAGCAGCTCCACCCCAGGCCAGCAGTACTTC	CASSSTPGQQYF
TRBJ2-1	.	.	TRBV5-6	TGTGCCAGCAGCTTGGCGTGGGGGAGCAATGAGCAGTTCTTC	CASSLAWGSNEQFF
TRBJ1-2	.	TRBD1	TRBV5-6	TGTGCCAGCAGCCCAACAGGGGACTGGGGTGGCTACACCTTC	CASSPTGDWGGYTF
TRBJ1-5	.	.	TRBV6-5	TGTGCCAGCAGTTACTCGGCCACTCAGCCCCAGCATTTT	CASSYSATQPQHF
TRBJ2-1	.	.	TRBV28	TGTGCCAGCAGTTTGATAGGACTCGACAATGAGCAGTTCTTC	CASSLIGLDNEQFF
TRBJ2-7	.	.	TRBV7-9	TGTGCCAGCAGCTTTAGGCCCCGTGGCGACGAGCAGTACTTC	CASSFRPRGDEQYF
TRBJ1-4	.	TRBD1	TRBV9	TGTGCCAGCAGCGCATCGGCAGGGGGAGGGACCGAAAAACTGTTTTTT	CASSASAGGGTEKLFF
TRBJ2-1	.	.	TRBV7-6	TGTGCCAGCAGCTTACCTACGGGTGAGCAGTTCTTC	CASSLPTGEQFF
TRBJ2-7	.	.	TRBV7-2	TGTGCCAGCAGCGCCGGGACGCCCGATTACGAGCAGTACTTC	CASSAGTPDYEQYF
TRBJ1-3	.	.	TRBV12-3/TRBV12-4	TGTGCCAGCATCCTTCTGAGGCCCGCTAGGCACACCATATATTTT	CASILLRPARHTIYF
TRBJ2-2	.	.	TRBV7-9	TGTGCCAGCATAGGGGAGTTTGGCACCGGGGAGCTGTTTTTT	CASIGEFGTGELFF
TRBJ2-5	.	.	TRBV7-8	TGTGCCAGCAGCTTGAACCAAGAGACCCAGTACTTC	CASSLNQETQYF
TRBJ1-2	once	.	TRBV24-1	TGTGCCACCAGTGATTTATATGGCTACACCTTC	CATSDLYGYTF
TRBJ2-7	.	.	TRBV6-6	TGTGCCAGCAGTTACTCCAGGGGTGACTACGAGCAGTACTTC	CASSYSRGDYEQYF
TRBJ1-1	.	TRBD1	TRBV25-1	TGTGCCAGCAGCAGGACAGGGTTTGGCACTGAAGCTTTCTTT	CASSRTGFGTEAFF
TRBJ2-5	.	TRBD1	TRBV7-8	TGTGCCAGCAGCACCGACAGGGTCTCGGGGTTCCAAGAGACCCAGTACTTC	CASSTDRVSGFQETQYF
TRBJ1-4	once	.	TRBV6-1	TGTGCCAGCAGTGAAGCGGCAAGGATGGGGGAAAAACTGTTTTTT	CASSEAARMGEKLFF
TRBJ2-2	.	.	TRBV7-6	TGTGCCAGCAGCTTAGGGCCCCTGGCCGGGGAGCTGTTTTTT	CASSLGPLAGELFF
TRBJ2-7	once	TRBD1	TRBV6-1	TGTGCCAGCAGCGAGGACAGGGAGTACGAGCAGTACTTC	CASSEDREYEQYF
TRBJ1-1	.	.	TRBV23-1	TGCGCCAGCAGTCCTAACAGGAGGGCGAACACTGAAGCTTTCTTT	CASSPNRRANTEAFF
TRBJ2-7	once	.	TRBV7-6	TGTGCCAGCAGCTTAGACCCCTCCTTCGAGCAGTACTTC	CASSLDPSFEQYF
TRBJ1-5	.	.	TRBV20-1	TGCAGTGCTAGGTCTGGGGGAGGTCAGCCCCAGCATTTT	CSARSGGGQPQHF
TRBJ1-4	.	TRBD1	TRBV9	TGTGCCAGCAGCACCAGCGGACAGGGGGAACGTGAAAAACTGTTTTTT	CASSTSGQGEREKLFF
TRBJ2-2	.	.	TRBV27	TGTGCCAGCAGTCCTTACTTGGGCAGGGACACCGGGGAGCTGTTTTTT	CASSPYLGRDTGELFF
TRBJ1-1	.	.	TRBV7-9	TGTGCCAGCAGCTTGGTCCCAGGTACTGAAGCTTTCTTT	CASSLVPGTEAFF
TRBJ1-1	.	TRBD1	TRBV9	TGTGCCAGCAGCGCAGGGGGCGGCTGGGGCACTGAAGCTTTCTTT	CASSAGGGWGTEAFF
TRBJ2-1	.	TRBD1	TRBV9	TGTGCCAGCAGCGTTCAAGGGGGCGATGAGCAGTTCTTC	CASSVQGGDEQFF
TRBJ1-1	.	.	TRBV5-4	TGTGCCAGCAGCTGGGGAATCACTGAAGCTTTCTTT	CASSWGITEAFF
TRBJ2-7	.	TRBD2	TRBV7-8	TGTGCCAGCAGCTTCGCCCGGGGCGGGAGCTCGTACGAGCAGTACTTC	CASSFARGGSSYEQYF